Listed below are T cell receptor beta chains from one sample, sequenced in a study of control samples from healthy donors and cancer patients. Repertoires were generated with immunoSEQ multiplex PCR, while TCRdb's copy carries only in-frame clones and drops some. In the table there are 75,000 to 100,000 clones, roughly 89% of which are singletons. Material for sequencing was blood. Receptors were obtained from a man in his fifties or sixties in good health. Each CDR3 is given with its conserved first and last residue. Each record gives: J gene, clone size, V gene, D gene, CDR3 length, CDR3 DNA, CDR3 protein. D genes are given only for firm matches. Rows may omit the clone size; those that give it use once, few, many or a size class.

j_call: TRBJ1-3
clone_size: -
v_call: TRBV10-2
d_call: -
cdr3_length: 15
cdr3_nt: TGCGCCAGCAGCGTTTCAGGTGATCCTGGAAACACCATATATTTT
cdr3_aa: CASSVSGDPGNTIYF

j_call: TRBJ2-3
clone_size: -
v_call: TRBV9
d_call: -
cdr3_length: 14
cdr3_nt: TGTGCCAGCAGCGGACCTTTATCCACAGATACGCAGTATTTT
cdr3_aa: CASSGPLSTDTQYF

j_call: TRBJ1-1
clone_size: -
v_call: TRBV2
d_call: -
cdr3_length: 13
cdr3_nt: TGTGCCAGCACCCTTGACACGCACACTGAAGCTTTCTTT
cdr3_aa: CASTLDTHTEAFF

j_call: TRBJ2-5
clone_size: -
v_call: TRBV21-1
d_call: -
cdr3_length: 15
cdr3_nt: TGTGCCAGCAGCAAAGTGGGCGGGTCGAAAGAGACCCAGTACTTC
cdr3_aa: CASSKVGGSKETQYF

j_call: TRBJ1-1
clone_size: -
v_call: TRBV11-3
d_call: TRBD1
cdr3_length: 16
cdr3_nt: TGTGCCAGCAGTTTGGGGACAGGGGGGAGGTTGACTGAAGCTTTCTTT
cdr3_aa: CASSLGTGGRLTEAFF

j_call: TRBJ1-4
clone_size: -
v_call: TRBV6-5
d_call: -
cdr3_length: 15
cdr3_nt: TGTGCCAGCAGTAATGGACAACCGAAAGGGGAAAAACTGTTTTTT
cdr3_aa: CASSNGQPKGEKLFF

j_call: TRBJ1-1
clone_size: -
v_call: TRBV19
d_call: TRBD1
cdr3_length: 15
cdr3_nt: TGTGCCAGTAGGCCAACCGGGACAGTGAACACTGAAGCTTTCTTT
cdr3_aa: CASRPTGTVNTEAFF

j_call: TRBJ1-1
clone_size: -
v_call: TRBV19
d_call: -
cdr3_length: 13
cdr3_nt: TGTGCCAGTACTACGGGCCAGAGCACTGAAGCTTTCTTT
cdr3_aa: CASTTGQSTEAFF

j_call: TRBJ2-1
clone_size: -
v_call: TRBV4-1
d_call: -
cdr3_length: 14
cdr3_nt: TGCGCCAGCAGCCATAGGACAGATTACAATGAGCAGTTCTTC
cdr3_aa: CASSHRTDYNEQFF

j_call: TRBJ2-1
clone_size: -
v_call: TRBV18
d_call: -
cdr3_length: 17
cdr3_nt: TGTGCCAGCTCACCACCGTCAGTCGGCTCCCAGGGGCATGAGCAGTTCTTC
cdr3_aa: CASSPPSVGSQGHEQFF

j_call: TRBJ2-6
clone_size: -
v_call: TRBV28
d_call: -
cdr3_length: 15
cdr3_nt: TGTGCCAGCAGTTTCCACGGCGGTGGGGCCAACGTCCTGACTTTC
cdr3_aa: CASSFHGGGANVLTF

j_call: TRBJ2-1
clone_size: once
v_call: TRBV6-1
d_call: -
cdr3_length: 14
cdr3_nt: TGTGCCAGCAGTGCAGCGGGCCCCTACAATGAGCAGTTCTTC
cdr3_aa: CASSAAGPYNEQFF

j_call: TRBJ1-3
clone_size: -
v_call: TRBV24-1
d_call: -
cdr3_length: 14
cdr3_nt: TGTGCCACCAGTGGACCAGGGCGAGGAAACACCATATATTTT
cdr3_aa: CATSGPGRGNTIYF

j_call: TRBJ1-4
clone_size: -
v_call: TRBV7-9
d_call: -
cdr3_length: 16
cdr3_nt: TGTGCCAGCAGCTTGGGCCGGACGGCCAATAATGAAAAACTGTTTTTT
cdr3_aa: CASSLGRTANNEKLFF